The 23 T cell receptor beta chains reported below all come from one sample, sequenced in a study of long-term antiretroviral therapy in people with HIV. With survey level as its setting, the immunoSEQ assay was v3.0. The data were produced by immunoSEQ multiplex PCR, yet TCRdb's version contains in-frame clones alone and is incomplete. The sample includes about 14,000 clones, more than 60% of them seen just once. This specimen was unsorted PBMCs, taken 1.3 years before starting antiretroviral therapy. All receptors derive from a man aged 35-49 years with HIV.

The chain joins TRBV29-1 to TRBJ2-1, with D perhaps being TRBD1 or TRBD2 (5 bases each). CDR1 is SQVTM, CDR2 ANQGSEA, per germline. The V and J ends lost 1 base and 8 bases respectively, with 9 bases between them. The CDR3 runs 12 residues. In nucleotides, the CDR3 is TGCAGCGTTGAAGGTGGGGGTGATGAGCAGTTCTTC. Translation gives CSVEGGGDEQFF.

The chain is built from TRBV7-9 and TRBJ2-1; TRBD1 is a possible D gene (6 bases). The CDR3 sequence is 14 residues long. Trimming shortened V by 3 bases and J by 5 bases, and 11 bases separated the two germline ends. The germline gives CDR1 SEHNR, CDR2 FQNEAQ (reference sequence). CDR3 amino acids: CASSLTQGDNEQFF. Here the CDR3 DNA reads TGTGCCAGCAGCTTGACACAGGGAGACAATGAGCAGTTCTTC.

The J gene is TRBJ1-4, the V gene TRBV4-1, with 8 bases matching TRBD1. CDR3 length: 15 residues. CDR1 is MGHRA, CDR2 YSYEKL, per germline. Trimming removed 4 bases from V and 0 bases from J; junction bases left unmatched: 1. The CDR3 DNA reads TGCGCCAGCAGCCGGGGACAGGCAACTAATGAAAAACTGTTTTTT. Its translation: CASSRGQATNEKLFF.

This clone was observed a few times. The chain joins TRBV12-1 to TRBJ2-7; the listed D gene, TRBD2, was not tested against the DNA. TRBV12-1 is a pseudogene locus. This CDR3 comprises 14 residues. This chain's CDR3 is CASSRTSGSYEQYF. Written as DNA, the CDR3 is TGTGCCAGCAGCCGGACTAGCGGTTCCTACGAGCAGTACTTC.

V gene TRBV10-2 combines with J gene TRBJ2-5, with a weak D call TRBD1 (6 bases). Trimming stripped 6 bases from V and 3 bases from J, with 8 bases between. Germline V gene lookup returns CDR1 WSHSY and CDR2 SAAADI. The CDR3 is made up of 12 amino acids. In DNA, the CDR3 is TGCGCCAGCAGATACAGGGAAGAGACCCAGTACTTC. Amino acid sequence: CASRYREETQYF.

The CDR3 coding sequence is TGTGCCAGCAGCTTCGCTGCTAGCACAGATACGCAGTATTTT. It encodes CASSFAASTDTQYF. The chain combines TRBV7-6 with TRBJ2-3, with D unclear. The germline CDR1 and CDR2 sequences are SGHVS and FNYEAQ. The CDR3 has 14 amino acids. Trimming shortened V by 3 bases and J by 0 bases, and 7 bases separated the two germline ends.

The genes are TRBV6-5 and TRBJ1-1, with D possibly matching TRBD1 (5 bases). The CDR3 totals 13 residues. Trimming cost V 2 bases and J 11 bases, with 15 bases left between them. The germline CDR1 and CDR2 sequences are MNHEY and SVGAGI. DNA of the CDR3: TGTGCCAGCAGTTACCCGGGGCAGAGTGGGGCTTTCTTT. Protein sequence: CASSYPGQSGAFF.

The chain recombines TRBV2 with TRBJ2-3; D unresolved. The CDR3 has 13 residues. With 5 bases removed from V and 2 bases from J, the gap between germline ends came to 8 bases. Per the germline V gene, CDR1 is SNHLY and CDR2 is FYNNEI. Here the CDR3 reads CASSLPFTDTQYF. The CDR3 coding sequence is TGTGCCAGCAGTCTCCCGTTCACAGATACGCAGTATTTT.

The genes are TRBV6-1 and TRBJ1-6; D not certain. The germline CDR1 and CDR2 sequences are MNHNS and SASEGT. V was cut by 2 bases and J by 0 bases, with 17 bases left in between. CDR3 size: 19 residues. The CDR3 loop reads CASSEWAPFQSSYNSPLHF. The CDR3 bases are TGTGCCAGCAGTGAATGGGCCCCTTTTCAAAGCTCCTATAATTCACCCCTCCACTTT.

The chain carries TRBV2 and TRBJ2-3; TRBD2 matches 14 bases. The germline CDR1 and CDR2 sequences are SNHLY and FYNNEI. V dropped 6 bases and J dropped 5; count of bases not matched to a gene: 16. The CDR3 length is 19 residues. The CDR3 loop reads CASSPGLAGGAGRLDTQYF. DNA for the CDR3: TGTGCCAGCAGCCCCGGACTAGCGGGGGGTGCCGGGCGGCTAGATACGCAGTATTTT.

The V and J genes are TRBV14 and TRBJ2-1; D call uncertain. CDR3 size: 14 residues. The V end was cut by 5 bases, the J end by 4 bases, with 12 bases between. Germline CDR1 reads SGHDN; CDR2 reads FVKESK. The CDR3 sequence is CASSLGLGYNEQFF. CDR3 sequence (DNA): TGTGCCAGCAGCTTAGGGCTAGGTTACAATGAGCAGTTCTTC.

The chain carries TRBV5-1 and TRBJ2-7; no definite D call. The CDR3 consists of 12 residues. With 1 base removed from V and 3 bases from J, the gap between germline ends came to 5 bases. Per germline, CDR1 SGHRS and CDR2 YFSETQ. The CDR3 DNA reads TGCGCCAGCAGCTTGCAGGACTACGAGCAGTACTTC. It specifies CASSLQDYEQYF.

CDR3 loop: CASSTGTGTRSIQYF. CDR3 coding DNA: TGTGCCAGTAGTACCGGGACAGGGACAAGGAGCATTCAGTACTTC. This rearrangement joins TRBV19 to TRBJ2-4; 9 bases map to TRBD1. Trimming at V came to 4 bases and at J to 9 bases, leaving 10 bases not matched to a gene. Germline lookup yields CDR1 LNHDA and CDR2 SQIVND (reference sequence). This CDR3 has 15 residues.

This clone appeared once. The CDR3, as DNA: TGTGCCAGCAGCCCGGCGGGGGGACAGGGCTTTGGGGCCAACGTCCTGACTTTC. Its protein product is CASSPAGGQGFGANVLTF. V usage is TRBV11-2 and J usage is TRBJ2-6; D might be TRBD1 (9 bases). V was pared by 5 bases and J by 3 bases, with 20 bases between. The CDR3 sequence is 18 residues long. CDR1 and CDR2 (germline): SGHAT, FQNNGV.

V is TRBV11-2 and J is TRBJ2-1, with no clear D. The length of the CDR3 is 14 residues. In germline, CDR1 is SGHAT, CDR2 FQNNGV. V was cut by 3 bases and J by 0 bases, with 6 bases left in between. CDR3 amino acids: CASSLIFSYNEQFF. CDR3 DNA sequence: TGTGCCAGCAGCTTGATCTTCTCCTACAATGAGCAGTTCTTC.

The chain has TRBV10-3 and TRBJ1-4; D is unclear. V shed 4 bases and J shed 1 base, with 10 bases lying between them. The CDR3 contains 15 residues. Germline V gene data show CDR1 as ENHRY and CDR2 as SYGVKD. CDR3 bases: TGTGCCATCAGTGCGTTGGGAGGAACTAATGAAAAACTGTTTTTT. Its translation is CAISALGGTNEKLFF.

This sequence joins TRBV5-1 and TRBJ2-5, with 9 bases aligning to TRBD2. CDR3 length: 16 amino acids. V was clipped by 4 bases and J by 0 bases; unmatched bases: 7. Germline V gene sequence: CDR1 SGHRS, CDR2 YFSETQ. The CDR3 loop is CASSPAGGPYQETQYF. Written as DNA, the CDR3 is TGCGCCAGCAGCCCGGCGGGGGGGCCGTACCAAGAGACCCAGTACTTC. Full variable domain (rest looked up from reference TRBV5-1 and TRBJ2-5): KAGVTQTPRYLIKTRGQQVTLSCSPISGHRSVSWYQQTPGQGLQFLFEYFSETQRNKGNFPGRFSGRQFSNSRSEMNVSTLELGDSALYLCASSPAGGPYQETQYFGPGTRLLVL.

This rearrangement joins TRBV5-6 to TRBJ1-1; D unclear. The CDR3 is 13 residues long. Germline V lookup: CDR1 SGHDT, CDR2 YYEEEE. V gave up 0 bases and J gave up 6 bases, with 9 bases separating them. CDR3 sequence: CASSLENKPEAFF. Here the CDR3 DNA reads TGTGCCAGCAGCTTGGAAAATAAACCTGAAGCTTTCTTT.

The rearrangement uses TRBV27 and TRBJ1-2, with unresolved D. Trimming shortened V by 4 bases and J by 1 base, and 16 bases separated the two germline ends. This CDR3 region has 16 residues. Looked up from germline, CDR1 is MNHEY and CDR2 is SMNVEV (reference sequence). CDR3 DNA: TGTGCCAGCAGTTCCTTACGATGGACGGATAACTATGGCTACACCTTC. It is translated as CASSSLRWTDNYGYTF.

The chain links TRBV27 to TRBJ2-7; a weak D match, TRBD1 (5 bases). CDR3 length equals 12 residues. Germline V gene data show CDR1 as MNHEY and CDR2 as SMNVEV (reference sequence). V dropped 6 bases and J dropped 5 bases, with 11 bases sitting between them. This CDR3 is CASSYAGNEQYF. The DNA for the CDR3 is TGTGCCAGCAGCTATGCAGGGAACGAGCAGTACTTC.

The V gene is TRBV27, the J gene TRBJ1-5; D not resolved. CDR1 and CDR2 (germline): MNHEY, SMNVEV (reference sequence). This CDR3 spans 14 amino acids. With 3 bases removed from V and 1 base from J, the gap between germline ends came to 7 bases. CDR3 DNA: TGTGCCAGCAGTTTTGGATTGAGCAATCAGCCCCAGCATTTT. This codes for CASSFGLSNQPQHF.

The J gene is TRBJ2-1, the V gene TRBV30, with D unresolved. V lost 0 bases and J 6 bases, leaving 9 bases between the germline ends. The CDR3 consists of 13 residues. The germline gives CDR1 GTSNPN, CDR2 SVGIG (reference sequence). CDR3 bases: TGTGCCTGGAGTGTATTTGCGGTCAATGAGCAGTTCTTC. It specifies CAWSVFAVNEQFF. Supplemented by reference TRBV30 and TRBJ2-1, the full variable domain reads SQTIHQWPATLVQPVGSPLSLECTVEGTSNPNLYWYRQAAGRGLQLLFYSVGIGQISSEVPQNLSASRPQDRQFILSSKKLLLSDSGFYLCAWSVFAVNEQFFGPGTRLTVL.

This chain uses TRBV7-9 with TRBJ2-3; 8 positions agree with TRBD2. Germline CDR1 SEHNR, CDR2 FQNEAQ (reference sequence). J was trimmed by 2 bases and V by 5 bases; bases with no gene match: 6. The CDR3 loop spans 15 amino acids. CDR3 sequence (DNA): TGTGCCAGCAGCCCAGTAGGACTAGCCACAGATACGCAGTATTTT. It yields the protein CASSPVGLATDTQYF.